This is a list of T cell receptor beta chains from one sample in a study of technical replicates of blood from a handful of donors. Generated by immunoSEQ multiplex PCR, the TCRdb table keeps only in-frame clones and is missing some. Of over 65,000 clones detected, roughly 98% appear once; the ten largest clones hold roughly 0.15%. Sequencing was done on a sample of T cells isolated from PBMCs. Receptor source: a human donor in good health. The CDR3 runs from the conserved cysteine through the conserved F or W. The D gene is left open where the match is weak. Rows may omit the clone size; those that give it use once, few, many or a size class.

v_call,d_call,j_call,clone_size,cdr3_aa,cdr3_nt
TRBV6-5,TRBD2,TRBJ2-7,-,CASRTSYEQYF,TGTGCCAGCCGGACTAGCTACGAGCAGTACTTC
TRBV9,TRBD1,TRBJ1-2,-,CASSPAGTGKDGYTF,TGTGCCAGCAGCCCCGCCGGGACAGGGAAGGATGGCTACACCTTC
TRBV27,-,TRBJ1-2,-,CASSPRANYGYTF,TGTGCCAGCAGTCCCCGGGCTAACTATGGCTACACCTTC
TRBV5-4,-,TRBJ1-1,-,CASSLNGLLGGEAFF,TGTGCCAGCAGCTTGAACGGACTCTTGGGGGGTGAAGCTTTCTTT
TRBV2,-,TRBJ1-4,once,CAGMDSWNEKLFF,TGTGCCGGTATGGACAGCTGGAATGAAAAACTGTTTTTT
TRBV6-5,-,TRBJ2-3,once,CASSPGLITDTQYF,TGTGCCAGCAGTCCGGGACTGATCACAGATACGCAGTATTTT
TRBV6-6,TRBD1,TRBJ2-7,-,CASSYRGQGDEQYF,TGTGCCAGCAGTTACAGGGGACAGGGGGACGAGCAGTACTTC
TRBV11-2,-,TRBJ2-1,-,CASSSRADSSYNEQFF,TGTGCCAGCAGCTCCCGAGCCGATAGCTCCTACAATGAGCAGTTCTTC
TRBV5-1,-,TRBJ1-5,-,CASSLGGYQPQHF,TGCGCCAGCAGCTTGGGCGGATATCAGCCCCAGCATTTT
TRBV5-1,TRBD1,TRBJ2-6,-,CASSLHPDRGPGANVLTF,TGCGCCAGCAGCTTGCATCCGGACAGGGGACCTGGGGCCAACGTCCTGACTTTC
TRBV2,-,TRBJ1-3,-,CASSEDRSGNTIYF,TGTGCCAGCAGTGAAGACAGATCTGGAAACACCATATATTTT
TRBV6-1,-,TRBJ1-1,-,CASALSGGTEAFF,TGTGCCAGCGCGCTCTCGGGGGGGACTGAAGCTTTCTTT
TRBV27,-,TRBJ1-1,-,CASSLSVLLTAEAFF,TGTGCCAGCAGTTTATCAGTCCTGTTGACAGCCGAAGCTTTCTTT
TRBV7-9,-,TRBJ2-2,-,CASTLGGTGELFF,TGTGCCAGCACCCTCGGGGGCACCGGGGAGCTGTTTTTT
TRBV7-6,TRBD2,TRBJ2-3,-,CASSASGGVITDTQYF,TGTGCCAGCAGCGCTAGCGGGGGGGTCATCACAGATACGCAGTATTTT
TRBV7-6,-,TRBJ2-2,-,CASSSGGRNTGELFF,TGTGCCAGCAGCTCAGGAGGGCGGAACACCGGGGAGCTGTTTTTT
TRBV28,TRBD1,TRBJ1-2,-,CASSFGFGTGLYYGYTF,TGTGCCAGCAGTTTCGGATTCGGGACAGGGCTTTACTATGGCTACACCTTC
TRBV5-1,TRBD1,TRBJ1-1,-,CASSLDRGRNTEAFF,TGCGCCAGCAGCTTGGACAGGGGGCGGAACACTGAAGCTTTCTTT
TRBV5-1,-,TRBJ1-2,-,CASSFSISGDYGYTF,TGCGCCAGCAGCTTCTCAATCTCAGGGGACTATGGCTACACCTTC
TRBV30,TRBD1,TRBJ1-1,-,CAWGHGRGQGTFF,TGTGCCTGGGGCCACGGCCGAGGACAGGGAACTTTCTTT
TRBV13,-,TRBJ2-7,-,CASSFQDSYEQYF,TGTGCCAGCAGCTTCCAGGACTCCTACGAGCAGTACTTC
TRBV6-1,-,TRBJ1-1,-,CASRWEVTTEAFF,TGTGCCAGCAGATGGGAGGTAACGACTGAAGCTTTCTTT
TRBV5-1,-,TRBJ2-1,-,CASSGRTGFSVEQFF,TGCGCCAGCAGCGGGCGTACAGGGTTTTCCGTTGAGCAGTTCTTC
TRBV5-5,TRBD1,TRBJ1-2,-,CASRKTGDDGYTF,TGTGCCAGCAGGAAGACAGGGGATGATGGCTACACCTTC
TRBV4-1,TRBD1,TRBJ1-2,-,CASSQPGQGRYGYTF,TGCGCCAGCAGCCAACCGGGACAGGGACGCTATGGCTACACCTTC
TRBV18,-,TRBJ2-1,-,CASLDRTSSYNEQFF,TGTGCCAGCTTAGACAGAACGAGCTCCTACAATGAGCAGTTCTTC
TRBV30,TRBD1,TRBJ2-7,-,CAWSLSYRDRGSEQYF,TGTGCCTGGAGTCTATCATACCGGGACAGGGGGTCCGAGCAGTACTTC
TRBV21-1,-,TRBJ2-7,-,CASRNRADYEQYF,TGTGCCAGCAGGAACAGGGCGGACTACGAGCAGTACTTC